This T cell receptor (beta chain) was identified in a study of cytomegalovirus exposure and HLA in healthy donors. Study-wide results and limits: The authors considered a cluster of highly shared sequence variants likely to be a sequencing artifact.

Germline CDR1 and CDR2: MNHEY and SVGAGI. This CDR3 region has 11 residues. V was shortened by 2 bases and J by 7 bases, with 6 bases between the two germline ends. 60 Vbeta and 13 Jbeta primers were used in PCR. TCRdb's table, derived via immunoSEQ multiplex PCR, lists solely in-frame clones and lacks some. The sample contains some 180,000 clones, around 76% of which appear only once. As to this clone: Its matching antigen is unknown. The same CDR3 can be traced to other DNA sequences in this sample.

The sequenced sample was PBMCs. The rearrangement links TRBV6-5 to TRBJ2-7, with D perhaps TRBD2 (6 bases). The source of this sequence is a man in his forties in good health and CMV-seronegative. The CDR3 region is CASSYGGEQYF. Here the CDR3 DNA reads TGTGCCAGCAGTTACGGGGGGGAGCAGTACTTC.